The 14 T cell receptor beta chains presented below share a single source sample, sequenced in a study of regulatory T cells in long-lasting Graves disease. Arm-PCR of CDR3 regions and iRepertoire HTBI primers were used to build TCR beta libraries. From the multiplex PCR reads, TCRdb called clonotypes with MiXCR, one entry per CDR3 protein. The sample has 520,000 or so distinct CDR3 sequences; 12% are singletons. As to time point: newly diagnosed GD, antithyroid drugs for less than 3 months. RNA extracted from PBMCs served as the sequencing template. This sample was shared with a second study, whose subject was T cells in Graves' hyperthyroidism and ophthalmopathy.

The sample here was peripheral blood mononuclear cells (PBMCs), taken at new diagnosis, from a patient treated with antithyroid drugs. The receptors derive from a woman aged 25 to 39 with Graves disease.

This clonotype was observed a few times. This rearrangement joins TRBV27 to TRBJ2-1; perhaps TRBD1 as D (5 bases). The CDR3 is 13 residues long. In germline, CDR1 is MNHEY, CDR2 SMNVEV (reference sequence). The ends were cut back, 5 bases at V and 9 bases at J, with 14 bases in the middle. In DNA form, the CDR3 reads TGTGCCAGCAGTGATTTAGGGGCTGCTGAGCAGTTCTTC. This codes for CASSDLGAAEQFF.

V is TRBV29-1 and J is TRBJ1-2; TRBD1 might be the D (6 bases). The ends were cut back, 4 bases at V and 8 bases at J, with 14 bases in the middle. Germline V CDR1 and CDR2: SQVTM, ANQGSEA. The length of the CDR3 is 12 residues. CDR3 bases: TGCAGCGTTGCAGGGCCAGGGGACGGCTACACCTTC. Amino acids: CSVAGPGDGYTF. The variable domain in full, with the rest retrieved from reference TRBV29-1 and TRBJ1-2, is SAVISQKPSRDICQRGTSLTIQCQVDSQVTMMFWYRQQPGQSLTLIATANQGSEATYESGFVIDKFPISRPNLTFSTLTVSNMSPEDSSIYLCSVAGPGDGYTFGSGTRLTVV.

The V and J genes are TRBV20-1 and TRBJ1-1, with a tentative D call TRBD1 (6 bases). Trimming shortened V by 5 bases and J by 9 bases, and 13 bases separated the two germline ends. Germline CDR1 is DFQATT and CDR2 is SNEGSKA (reference sequence). The CDR3 extends over 11 amino acids. The CDR3 DNA reads as TGCAGTGCTCACCCGGGACAAAAAGCTTTCTTT. It encodes CSAHPGQKAFF.

This clonotype was found many times. For the CDR3, the DNA is TGTGCCAGCAGCGTATGGGGTACGCAGTATTTT. Its protein is CASSVWGTQYF. This rearrangement joins TRBV28 to TRBJ2-3, with unresolved D. This CDR3 spans 11 amino acids. Germline V CDR1 and CDR2: MDHEN, SYDVKM. Trimming stripped 6 bases from V and 8 bases from J, with 9 bases between.

This clonotype was counted many times. V and J are TRBV29-1 and TRBJ2-7, with D tentatively TRBD1 (6 bases). Germline V CDR1 and CDR2: SQVTM, ANQGSEA. The CDR3 has 13 residues. V was clipped by 7 bases and J by 6 bases, with 19 bases between them. For the CDR3, the DNA is TGCAGCGCTAGGTTCCCAGGGGCACGCGAGCAGTACTTC. This encodes CSARFPGAREQYF.

This clonotype was found once. The chain uses TRBV3-1 and TRBJ2-6; possibly TRBD1 for D (5 bases). The CDR3 totals 21 residues. V lost 4 bases and J 0 bases, leaving 25 bases between the germline ends. CDR1 LGHDT and CDR2 YNNKEL come from the germline V gene (reference sequence). The CDR3 DNA reads TGTGCCAGCAGCCCCGGATGGGTTATGACAGAACTGAGCTCTGGGGCCAACGTCCTGACTTTC. Translation gives CASSPGWVMTELSSGANVLTF.

This clonotype was seen ten or more times. The chain has TRBV15 and TRBJ2-7; D perhaps matches TRBD2 (7 bases). V lost 4 bases and J 3 bases, leaving 10 bases between the germline ends. The CDR3 totals 13 residues. Germline CDR1 is LNHNV and CDR2 is YYDKDF (reference sequence). CDR3 in DNA: TGTGCCACCAGCACGGGGGGCTTCTACGAGCAGTACTTC. It encodes CATSTGGFYEQYF.

J is TRBJ2-1 and V is TRBV19; 9 nucleotides match TRBD2. Germline V gives CDR1 LNHDA, CDR2 SQIVND (reference sequence). The junction had 13 bases not matched to a gene; V was cut back by 3 bases and J by 7 bases. The CDR3 is 17 residues long. The CDR3 is CASSIYPVAGELNEQFF. As DNA, the CDR3 is TGTGCCAGTAGTATCTACCCCGTAGCGGGAGAGCTTAATGAGCAGTTCTTC.

The table lists this clonotype with many counts. The chain employs TRBV11-2 and TRBJ2-5, with D possibly being TRBD1 (5 bases). CDR1 is SGHAT, CDR2 FQNNGV, per germline. The CDR3 has 14 residues. The V gene lost 5 bases and the J gene lost 6 bases, with 16 bases spanning the gap. The DNA for the CDR3 is TGTGCCAGCAGCCCAGGACATAATTTGAAGACCCAGTACTTC. Translation: CASSPGHNLKTQYF.

A few counts support this clonotype. The rearrangement uses TRBV6-1 and TRBJ1-5; weak D call: TRBD1 (5 bases). Germline V gene data show CDR1 as MNHNS and CDR2 as SASEGT. V gave up 1 base and J gave up 1 base, with 5 bases separating them. CDR3 length: 14 residues. This CDR3 is CASSEGQSNQPQHF. CDR3 DNA sequence: TGTGCCAGCAGTGAAGGACAGAGCAATCAGCCCCAGCATTTT.

In this sample, this clonotype turned up many times. The V gene is TRBV18, the J gene TRBJ2-1, with 8 bases matching TRBD1. The CDR3 is 15 amino acids. CDR1 is KGHSH and CDR2 is LQKENI in the germline V gene. Trimming at V came to 3 bases and at J to 8 bases, leaving 9 bases not matched to a gene. The CDR3 reads CASSPLGQGVYEQFF. The CDR3 DNA reads as TGTGCCAGCTCACCCCTCGGACAGGGCGTCTATGAGCAGTTCTTC. The variable domain in full, with the rest retrieved from reference TRBV18 and TRBJ2-1, is NAGVMQNPRHLVRRRGQEARLRCSPMKGHSHVYWYRQLPEEGLKFMVYLQKENIIDESGMPKERFSAEFPKEGPSILRIQQVVRGDSAAYFCASSPLGQGVYEQFFGPGTRLTVL.

Many counts were recorded for this clonotype. The V and J genes are TRBV9 and TRBJ1-1; D uncertain. The CDR3 is made up of 14 amino acids. The germline V and J ends were trimmed by 3 bases and 0 bases, with 9 bases remaining between them. Germline-derived CDR1 and CDR2 are SGDLS and YYNGEE. This CDR3 reads CASSAATVNTEAFF. As DNA, the CDR3 is TGTGCCAGCAGCGCGGCGACGGTGAACACTGAAGCTTTCTTT.

This clonotype has ten or more counts. The chain couples TRBV6-1 to TRBJ2-3, with D unclear. The V end lost 6 bases, the J end lost 0 bases, and 13 bases lay between the germline ends. This CDR3 spans 15 amino acids. CDR1 is MNHNS, CDR2 SASEGT, per germline. As DNA, the CDR3 is TGTGCCAGCAGCGACCGAGAGGCGAGCACAGATACGCAGTATTTT. Translated, it gives CASSDREASTDTQYF.

This clonotype came up a few times. The CDR3 spells CSGRGPLQETQYF. CDR3 nucleotides: TGCAGCGGGAGGGGACCGCTCCAAGAGACCCAGTACTTC. The J gene is TRBJ2-5, the V gene TRBV29-1; D might be TRBD2 (6 bases). V lost 7 bases and J lost 1, with 13 bases in between. This CDR3 has 13 residues. CDR1 is SQVTM, CDR2 ANQGSEA, per germline.